The 32 T cell receptor beta chains listed next were all sequenced from one sample in a study of CD8+ T cells in alopecia areata. The treatment: oral pan-JAK inhibitor, 5-10 mg twice daily. Sequencing templates came from extracted RNA that was reverse transcribed into cDNA. Sequencing used immunoSEQ multiplex PCR; TCRdb keeps in-frame clones, though not all of them. This repertoire shows about 260,000 clones, 60% found once; its top ten account for roughly 0.93%. The specimen comprised CD4+ T cells sorted from blood, sampled around week 54, from a patient treated with tofacitinib. These receptors were collected from a human donor with alopecia areata.

The rearrangement links TRBV23-1 to TRBJ2-7, with D possibly called TRBD1 or TRBD2 (5 bases each). TRBV23-1 falls under the ORF class, with uncertain function. The length of the CDR3 is 14 residues. Deletions cut 2 bases from V and 3 bases from J, with 11 bases between. This CDR3 reads CASSQTGTDYEQYF. The CDR3, as DNA: TGCGCCAGCAGTCAAACCGGGACGGACTACGAGCAGTACTTC.

A single count supports this clone. The gene calls are TRBV2 and TRBJ2-7; 7 positions match TRBD1. CDR3 length: 12 residues. CDR1 SNHLY and CDR2 FYNNEI come from the germline V gene. V shed 5 bases and J 7 bases; nucleotides not matched to a gene: 5. The CDR3 DNA sequence: TGTGCCAGCAGTTTGATGACAGGGGAGCAGTACTTC. Translation: CASSLMTGEQYF.

A few counts support this clone. In DNA, the CDR3 is TGCAGCGTTGGGGCAGGGATGGCGACAGATACGCAGTATTTT. It codes for CSVGAGMATDTQYF. The rearrangement links TRBV29-1 to TRBJ2-3; tentative D call: TRBD1 (5 bases). The CDR3 is 14 amino acids. Trimming stripped 4 bases from V and 3 bases from J, with 14 bases between. Germline V CDR1 and CDR2: SQVTM, ANQGSEA.

The CDR3 nucleotides read TGTGCCAGCAGCCCAATTCCCCTAGGGGGCCGGGAGCAGTACTTC. Translated: CASSPIPLGGREQYF. The chain recombines TRBV7-9 with TRBJ2-7; 7 nucleotides align to TRBD1. Trimming at V came to 5 bases and at J to 7 bases, leaving 14 bases not matched to a gene. The CDR3 is 15 residues long. CDR1 and CDR2 (germline): SEHNR, FQNEAQ (reference sequence).

The CDR3 nucleotides are TGTGCCTGGAGTGTACACTTAGGGAACACTGAAGCTTTCTTT. Translation: CAWSVHLGNTEAFF. The rearrangement joins TRBV30 to TRBJ1-1; D unresolved. Per germline, CDR1 GTSNPN and CDR2 SVGIG (reference sequence). The CDR3 runs to 14 residues. The V gene lost 0 bases and the J gene lost 1 base, with 9 bases spanning the gap.

This clone was observed a handful of times. The V gene is TRBV7-9, the J gene TRBJ1-1; D is unresolved. The germline V gene has CDR1 SEHNR and CDR2 FQNEAQ (reference sequence). V was shortened by 6 bases and J by 1 base, with 12 bases between the two germline ends. The CDR3 runs 14 residues. DNA for the CDR3: TGTGCCAGCAGACGTTTGCCCGAGAACACTGAAGCTTTCTTT. Its protein is CASRRLPENTEAFF.

This clone was seen only a few times. The chain combines TRBV21-1 with TRBJ2-7; TRBD1 is the table's D call, not checked against the DNA. TRBV21-1 is a pseudogene. The CDR3 runs to 16 residues. In DNA form, the CDR3 reads TGTGCCAGCAGCAATAGGGAGCGCAGGGGGGTACTCGAGCAGTACTTC. It specifies CASSNRERRGVLEQYF.

This clone was picked up a small number of times. One end of the junction does not line up with germline, which may come from a read error. This sequence joins TRBV2 and TRBJ1-1, with a tentative D call TRBD1 (6 bases). The CDR3 extends over 12 amino acids. Per the germline V gene, CDR1 is SNHLY and CDR2 is FYNNEI. The CDR3 sequence: CATSGQPTEAFF. The CDR3 nucleotides are TGTGCCACCAGTGGACAGCCCACTGAAGCTTTCTTT.

The chain has TRBV6-6 and TRBJ2-3, with D possibly TRBD2 on 6 matching bases. With 10 bases removed from V and 2 bases from J, the gap between germline ends came to 13 bases. The germline gives CDR1 MNHNY, CDR2 SVGAGI (reference sequence). This CDR3 spans 13 amino acids. DNA for the CDR3: TGTGCCACCGCCCGGGACTTCACAGATACGCAGTATTTT. The encoded protein is CATARDFTDTQYF.

J is TRBJ1-2 and V is TRBV15; D is unresolved. Trimming pared 3 bases from V and 1 base from J, leaving 9 bases between. CDR3 size: 14 residues. Germline V gene lookup returns CDR1 LNHNV and CDR2 YYDKDF (reference sequence). The chain's CDR3 is CATSRSLDNYGYTF. DNA of the CDR3: TGTGCCACCAGCAGGAGCCTAGATAACTATGGCTACACCTTC.

The chain joins TRBV5-4 to TRBJ1-2, with TRBD1 matching over 8 bases. After removal of 4 bases from V and 6 bases from J, the junction contained 2 bases not matched to a gene. The length of the CDR3 is 12 residues. Germline V gene data show CDR1 as SGHNT and CDR2 as YYREEE (reference sequence). The CDR3 DNA follows: TGTGCCAGCAGCGTACAGGGGGATGGCTACACCTTC. Its protein product is CASSVQGDGYTF. Looking up the rest from reference TRBV5-4 and TRBJ1-2 gives the full variable domain: ETGVTQSPTHLIKTRGQQVTLRCSSQSGHNTVSWYQQALGQGPQFIFQYYREEENGRGNFPPRFSGLQFPNYSSELNVNALELDDSALYLCASSVQGDGYTFGSGTRLTVV.

The V gene is TRBV15, the J gene TRBJ1-6; 8 nucleotides agree with TRBD1. V gave up 0 bases and J gave up 7 bases; unmatched junction bases: 2. The CDR3 consists of 15 residues. CDR1 and CDR2 from the germline V gene are LNHNV and YYDKDF (reference sequence). The CDR3 region is CATSREDRGNSPLHF. The CDR3 region has the DNA TGTGCCACCAGCAGAGAAGACAGGGGCAATTCACCCCTCCACTTT.

This sequence joins TRBV6-5 and TRBJ2-7; TRBD1 aligns across 7 bases. The CDR3 consists of 16 residues. The trim removed 2 bases at V and 3 bases at J, leaving 10 bases unmatched. Germline CDR1 MNHEY, CDR2 SVGAGI. CDR3 DNA sequence: TGTGCCAGCAGTTACGCCTTAGGACAGGTAAACTACGAGCAGTACTTC. Translation: CASSYALGQVNYEQYF.

J is TRBJ2-7 and V is TRBV5-1; D not resolved. Trimming stripped 2 bases from V and 4 bases from J, with 16 bases between. Germline CDR1 SGHRS, CDR2 YFSETQ. The CDR3 has 15 residues. For the CDR3, the DNA is TGCGCCAGCAGCTTTTCGTCAGGAGCGTCGTACGAGCAGTACTTC. Translated, it gives CASSFSSGASYEQYF. Drawing the rest from reference TRBV5-1 and TRBJ2-7, the complete variable domain is KAGVTQTPRYLIKTRGQQVTLSCSPISGHRSVSWYQQTPGQGLQFLFEYFSETQRNKGNFPGRFSGRQFSNSRSEMNVSTLELGDSALYLCASSFSSGASYEQYFGPGTRLTVT.

This clone was counted a few times. This rearrangement joins TRBV2 to TRBJ2-2, with TRBD2 matching 10 bases. CDR3 size: 14 residues. Germline values: CDR1 SNHLY, CDR2 FYNNEI. V lost 10 bases, J lost 5 bases, and 7 bases stayed unmatched. The CDR3 region is CATLPSGGTGELFF. DNA for the CDR3: TGTGCCACCCTACCTAGCGGGGGAACCGGGGAGCTGTTTTTT.

V gene TRBV18 combines with J gene TRBJ1-5; D is ambiguous. Germline assignment: CDR1 KGHSH and CDR2 LQKENI. Trimming pared 1 base from V and 0 bases from J, leaving 10 bases between. This CDR3 has 16 residues. CDR3 DNA: TGTGCCAGCTCACCACGTCAGACACCTAGCAATCAGCCCCAGCATTTT. It specifies CASSPRQTPSNQPQHF.

The chain links TRBV7-2 to TRBJ2-3; D not resolved. The V end was cut by 2 bases, the J end by 7 bases, with 10 bases between. The CDR3 extends over 13 amino acids. The V gene's germline CDR1 is SGHTA and CDR2 FQGNSA. The CDR3 nucleotides are TGTGCCAGCAGCTTATATCTCATTTATACGCAGTATTTT. Its translation: CASSLYLIYTQYF.

This clone is a singleton in its sample. The chain has TRBV5-6 and TRBJ2-7; 9 nucleotides match TRBD2. Germline CDR1 SGHDT, CDR2 YYEEEE. J gave up 1 base and V 5 bases, and 4 bases lay outside the gene matches. This CDR3 spans 14 amino acids. The CDR3: CASRTSGDSYEQYF. CDR3 nucleotide sequence: TGTGCCAGCAGGACTAGCGGTGATTCCTACGAGCAGTACTTC.

Worth noting for this clone: The same CDR3 is also encoded by other DNA sequences in this sample. The CDR3 loop reads CSVVRGPDTQYF. CDR3 DNA: TGCAGCGTTGTTAGGGGCCCAGATACGCAGTATTTT. The rearrangement joins TRBV29-1 to TRBJ2-3; TRBD1 might be the D (5 bases). The germline CDR1 and CDR2 sequences are SQVTM and ANQGSEA. V was trimmed by 4 bases and J by 4 bases, leaving 9 bases between them. The CDR3 spans 12 residues.

V and J are TRBV5-6 and TRBJ2-7; D ambiguous. This CDR3 has 13 residues. CDR1 SGHDT and CDR2 YYEEEE come from the germline V gene. V lost 0 bases and J lost 6, with 10 bases in between. The CDR3 DNA follows: TGTGCCAGCAGCTTGGATTTGGCAGTCGAGCAGTACTTC. Its protein product is CASSLDLAVEQYF.

The genes are TRBV5-1 and TRBJ1-1, with D perhaps TRBD1 (5 bases). The V end was cut by 4 bases, the J end by 6 bases, with 19 bases between. Germline V gives CDR1 SGHRS, CDR2 YFSETQ. The CDR3 spans 15 residues. The CDR3 DNA follows: TGCGCCAGCAGCGCGGGACCGCCGAACTCGGCTGAAGCTTTCTTT. Translation: CASSAGPPNSAEAFF.

This clone was seen a handful of times. V and J are TRBV29-1 and TRBJ2-7; 7 bases are shared with TRBD2. CDR3 size: 13 residues. V lost 6 bases to trimming and J lost 0 bases; unmatched junction nucleotides: 5. CDR1 and CDR2 from the germline V gene are SQVTM and ANQGSEA. The CDR3 region is CSVAGRSSYEQYF. The CDR3 DNA follows: TGCAGCGTGGCCGGGAGGAGCTCCTACGAGCAGTACTTC.

The chain combines TRBV19 with TRBJ2-1; TRBD2 matches at 10 bases. Germline V CDR1 and CDR2: LNHDA, SQIVND (reference sequence). There are 15 residues in the CDR3. V lost 6 bases to trimming and J lost 8 bases; unmatched junction nucleotides: 10. This CDR3 reads CASRGGAGGPHEQFF. CDR3 DNA: TGTGCCAGTAGAGGAGGAGCGGGGGGGCCTCATGAGCAGTTCTTC.

The rearrangement uses TRBV7-3 and TRBJ2-5, with 8 bases identical to TRBD2. V dropped 2 bases and J dropped 2; count of bases not matched to a gene: 4. The CDR3 consists of 15 residues. CDR1 and CDR2 (germline): SGHTA, FQGTGA. The DNA of the CDR3 is TGTGCCAGCAGCTTAGCGGGGGGAAAACAAGAGACCCAGTACTTC. It yields the protein CASSLAGGKQETQYF.

This clone was detected only a few times. This chain joins TRBV29-1 and TRBJ1-6, with unresolved D. V shed 6 bases and J shed 8 bases, with 11 bases lying between them. The CDR3 spans 12 residues. The germline CDR1 and CDR2 sequences are SQVTM and ANQGSEA. The CDR3 nucleotides read TGCAGCGTGACCCCGGTGGATTCACCCCTCCACTTT. Protein sequence: CSVTPVDSPLHF. Variable domain in full (rest from reference TRBV29-1 and TRBJ1-6): SAVISQKPSRDICQRGTSLTIQCQVDSQVTMMFWYRQQPGQSLTLIATANQGSEATYESGFVIDKFPISRPNLTFSTLTVSNMSPEDSSIYLCSVTPVDSPLHFGNGTRLTVT.

Comment on this clone: The same CDR3 also results from other DNA sequences found in this sample. The chain carries TRBV29-1 and TRBJ1-1; D might be TRBD1 (6 bases). V lost 7 bases to trimming and J lost 1 base, with 10 bases between them. In germline, CDR1 is SQVTM, CDR2 ANQGSEA. This CDR3 is built from 12 residues. CDR3 in DNA: TGCAGCGCTCCGGGACAGAACACTGAAGCTTTCTTT. Its protein is CSAPGQNTEAFF.

J is TRBJ1-2 and V is TRBV7-2; 8 positions agree with TRBD1. CDR1 and CDR2 from the germline V gene are SGHTA and FQGNSA. Trimming removed 3 bases from V and 8 bases from J; junction bases left unmatched: 8. The length of the CDR3 is 14 residues. Written as DNA, the CDR3 is TGTGCCAGCAGCTTCTCAACAGGGGGAGTGGGCTACACCTTC. Amino acid sequence: CASSFSTGGVGYTF. Drawing the rest from reference TRBV7-2 and TRBJ1-2, the complete variable domain is GAGVSQSPSNKVTEKGKDVELRCDPISGHTALYWYRQSLGQGLEFLIYFQGNSAPDKSGLPSDRFSAERTGGSVSTLTIQRTQQEDSAVYLCASSFSTGGVGYTFGSGTRLTVV.

This clone was seen a single time. V is TRBV30 and J is TRBJ2-5, with TRBD2 matching over 9 bases. CDR1 GTSNPN and CDR2 SVGIG come from the germline V gene (reference sequence). This CDR3 comprises 11 residues. Trimming removed 8 bases from V and 5 bases from J; junction bases left unmatched: 3. The DNA for the CDR3 is TGTGCCCTAGCGGGATTTGAGACCCAGTACTTC. Encoded protein: CALAGFETQYF. Looking up the rest from reference TRBV30 and TRBJ2-5 gives the full variable domain: SQTIHQWPATLVQPVGSPLSLECTVEGTSNPNLYWYRQAAGRGLQLLFYSVGIGQISSEVPQNLSASRPQDRQFILSSKKLLLSDSGFYLCALAGFETQYFGPGTRLLVL.

The chain combines TRBV2 with TRBJ2-3, with 10 bases fitting TRBD1. CDR1 is SNHLY and CDR2 is FYNNEI in the germline V gene. J lost 3 bases, V lost 6 bases, and 3 bases had no gene match. The CDR3 is made up of 14 amino acids. This CDR3 reads CASRRDRGTDTQYF. The DNA of the CDR3 is TGTGCCAGCAGAAGGGACAGGGGTACAGATACGCAGTATTTT.

The chain employs TRBV7-9 and TRBJ1-5; tentatively, D is TRBD1 (6 bases). Trimming took off 1 base at V and 7 bases at J, with 14 bases between the two ends. The germline V gene has CDR1 SEHNR and CDR2 FQNEAQ (reference sequence). This CDR3 has 15 residues. This chain's CDR3 is CASSLDGQGRQPQHF. The CDR3 nucleotides read TGTGCCAGCAGCTTAGATGGGCAGGGGAGACAGCCCCAGCATTTT.

The chain joins TRBV9 to TRBJ2-7, with D perhaps being TRBD1 or TRBD2 (5 bases each). Germline CDR1 SGDLS, CDR2 YYNGEE. There are 15 residues in the CDR3. Trimming cost V 0 bases and J 3 bases, with 13 bases left between them. As DNA, the CDR3 is TGTGCCAGCAGCGTAGGTCCGGGACGAAGCTACGAGCAGTACTTC. This sequence encodes CASSVGPGRSYEQYF.

This chain links TRBV30 with TRBJ1-2; 9 bases align to TRBD1. CDR1 and CDR2 from the germline V gene are GTSNPN and SVGIG (reference sequence). V dropped 0 bases and J dropped 4; count of bases not matched to a gene: 6. CDR3 length: 15 amino acids. The CDR3 loop is CAWSVRQGVFYGYTF. CDR3 DNA: TGTGCCTGGAGTGTACGACAGGGGGTCTTCTATGGCTACACCTTC.